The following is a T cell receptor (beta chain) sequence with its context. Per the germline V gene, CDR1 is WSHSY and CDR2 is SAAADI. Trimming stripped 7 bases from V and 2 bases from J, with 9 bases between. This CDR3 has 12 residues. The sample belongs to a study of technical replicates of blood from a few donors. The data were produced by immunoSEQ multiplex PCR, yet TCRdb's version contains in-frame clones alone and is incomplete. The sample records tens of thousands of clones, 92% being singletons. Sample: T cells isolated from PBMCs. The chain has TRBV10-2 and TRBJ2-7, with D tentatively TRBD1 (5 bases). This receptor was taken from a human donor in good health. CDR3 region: CASMDITYEQYF. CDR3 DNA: TGCGCCAGCATGGACATAACCTACGAGCAGTACTTC.